This T cell receptor beta chain is from a study of neurological immune-mediated disorders. General study points: Levels of TCR clonal expansion peaked in HTLV-1-associated myelopathy and reached their lowest in multiple sclerosis, under those of healthy controls.

Germline values: CDR1 SGHRS, CDR2 YFSETQ. CDR3 size: 16 residues. V was pared by 0 bases and J by 5 bases, with 14 bases between. The method for making cDNA was 5'RACE, and it used 10-nucleotide random UMIs. TCRdb redid the calling of the 5' RACE reads with MiXCR, one entry per CDR3 protein. The table lists about 60,000 distinct CDR3 sequences, roughly 4.3% of them singletons. This clonotype was observed many times. Its antigen is as yet unknown. The sequence was obtained from a man aged 45-60 years with multiple sclerosis. V gene TRBV5-1 combines with J gene TRBJ2-2, with D uncertain. The sequenced sample was PBMCs. Here the CDR3 DNA reads TGCGCCAGCAGCTTGGGCACAGACGTTCGGACCGGGGAGCTGTTTTTT. This translates into CASSLGTDVRTGELFF.